The entry that follows covers one T cell receptor beta chain sequence. The antigen is undetermined. This CDR3 has 12 amino acids. Germline-derived CDR1 and CDR2 are MDHEN and SYDVKM. V dropped 6 bases and J dropped 7 bases, with 10 bases sitting between them. The PCR contained 60 Vbeta and 13 Jbeta primers. TCRdb's copy holds only in-frame clones and misses some; the assay was immunoSEQ multiplex PCR. The sample lists roughly 160,000 clones, about 80% occurring once. This sample was included in a study of cytomegalovirus exposure and HLA in healthy donors. Study summary: Within the Caucasian-associated ancestry cluster were roughly 79% of the roughly 380 genotyped donors.

Findings of the study overall: Information on immune exposure was restricted to one variable (CMV serostatus). The dataset shows that most TCR sequences were rare, while some public TCRs occurred in many donors. Several of the most significant clusters appeared linked to common viral pathogens, based on a later analysis.

The chain employs TRBV28 and TRBJ2-1; tentative D call: TRBD2 (6 bases). The specimen sequenced was PBMCs. The receptor comes from a man aged 25-45 years in good health and CMV-seropositive. CDR3 in amino acids: CASRSRENEQFF. The CDR3 DNA is TGTGCCAGCAGGAGCCGGGAGAATGAGCAGTTCTTC.